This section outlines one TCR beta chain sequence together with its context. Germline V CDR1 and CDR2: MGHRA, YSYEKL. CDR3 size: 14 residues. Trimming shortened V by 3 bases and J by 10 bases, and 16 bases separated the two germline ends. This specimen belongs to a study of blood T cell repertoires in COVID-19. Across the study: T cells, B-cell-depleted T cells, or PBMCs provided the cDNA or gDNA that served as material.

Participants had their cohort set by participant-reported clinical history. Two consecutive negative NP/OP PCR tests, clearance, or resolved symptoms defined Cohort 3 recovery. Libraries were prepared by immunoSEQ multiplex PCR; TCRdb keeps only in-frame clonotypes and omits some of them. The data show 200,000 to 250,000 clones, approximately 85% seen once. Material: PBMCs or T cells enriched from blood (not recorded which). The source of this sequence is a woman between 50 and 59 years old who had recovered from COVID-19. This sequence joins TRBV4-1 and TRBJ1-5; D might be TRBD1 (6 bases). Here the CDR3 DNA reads TGCGCCAGCAGCCACCGACAGGTAGCCTTCCCCCAGCATTTT. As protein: CASSHRQVAFPQHF.